A selection of T cell receptor beta chains follows, all from one sample in a study of Ad26.COV2.S vaccination and SARS-CoV-2 variants. The data were produced by immunoSEQ multiplex PCR, yet TCRdb's version contains in-frame clones alone and is incomplete. The data show 350,000 to 500,000 clones, with 90% seen just once and about 4.1% held by the top ten. The specimen comprised peripheral blood, sampled in a trial of Ad26.COV2.S vaccine versus placebo. These receptors all come from a person between 18 and 59 years old who received the Ad26.COV2.S COVID-19 vaccine or a placebo. CDR3s include the opening cysteine and the closing phenylalanine or tryptophan. The order of the fields is J gene, D gene, V gene, clone size, CDR3 protein, CDR3 DNA. The D gene is left open where the match is weak. The size field is filled for only some rows; it gives once, few, many or a size class.

J gene: TRBJ2-1; D gene: TRBD1; V gene: TRBV9; clone size: -; CDR3 protein: CASSIARDRVDNEQFF; CDR3 DNA: TGTGCCAGCAGCATAGCTCGGGACAGGGTTGACAATGAGCAGTTCTTC
J gene: TRBJ1-1; D gene: -; V gene: TRBV18; clone size: -; CDR3 protein: CASSPFEIGNTEAFF; CDR3 DNA: TGTGCCAGCTCACCGTTTGAGATCGGGAACACTGAAGCTTTCTTT
J gene: TRBJ2-5; D gene: -; V gene: TRBV5-4; clone size: -; CDR3 protein: CASSLAPRGGETQYF; CDR3 DNA: TGTGCCAGCAGCTTGGCCCCCAGGGGCGGGGAGACCCAGTACTTC
J gene: TRBJ2-5; D gene: -; V gene: TRBV11-2; clone size: -; CDR3 protein: CASSYGQGGETQYF; CDR3 DNA: TGTGCCAGCAGCTATGGACAGGGAGGGGAGACCCAGTACTTC
J gene: TRBJ1-1; D gene: -; V gene: TRBV27; clone size: -; CDR3 protein: CASSSTPAKRAFF; CDR3 DNA: TGTGCCAGCAGCTCGACCCCGGCCAAACGAGCTTTCTTT
J gene: TRBJ2-3; D gene: -; V gene: TRBV27; clone size: -; CDR3 protein: CASRVNGADTQYF; CDR3 DNA: TGTGCCAGCAGAGTTAATGGGGCAGATACGCAGTATTTT
J gene: TRBJ1-2; D gene: TRBD1; V gene: TRBV9; clone size: -; CDR3 protein: CASSGGTRQGGGNYGYTF; CDR3 DNA: TGTGCCAGCAGCGGAGGAACGAGACAGGGAGGGGGCAACTATGGCTACACCTTC
J gene: TRBJ1-2; D gene: TRBD1; V gene: TRBV9; clone size: -; CDR3 protein: CASSVSGGDYGYTF; CDR3 DNA: TGTGCCAGCAGCGTTTCAGGGGGCGACTATGGCTACACCTTC
J gene: TRBJ2-2; D gene: -; V gene: TRBV5-1; clone size: -; CDR3 protein: CASGRDPNTGELFF; CDR3 DNA: TGCGCCAGCGGCAGGGATCCGAACACCGGGGAGCTGTTTTTT
J gene: TRBJ2-3; D gene: TRBD2; V gene: TRBV6-2/TRBV6-3; clone size: -; CDR3 protein: CASSSGTSGRGTDTQYF; CDR3 DNA: TGTGCCAGCAGTTCCGGGACTAGCGGGAGAGGGACAGATACGCAGTATTTT
J gene: TRBJ2-2; D gene: -; V gene: TRBV7-2; clone size: -; CDR3 protein: CASSLASSPGTGELFF; CDR3 DNA: TGTGCCAGCAGCTTAGCCTCGAGCCCGGGCACCGGGGAGCTGTTTTTT
J gene: TRBJ2-7; D gene: -; V gene: TRBV6-1; clone size: -; CDR3 protein: CASSDGAGMGYEQYF; CDR3 DNA: TGTGCCAGCAGTGATGGTGCGGGGATGGGGTACGAGCAGTACTTC
J gene: TRBJ2-2; D gene: -; V gene: TRBV6-5; clone size: -; CDR3 protein: CASKRGWTGELFF; CDR3 DNA: TGTGCCAGCAAGCGAGGGTGGACCGGGGAGCTGTTTTTT
J gene: TRBJ2-1; D gene: TRBD2; V gene: TRBV28; clone size: -; CDR3 protein: CASSLFLAGAYNEQFF; CDR3 DNA: TGTGCCAGCAGTTTATTCCTAGCGGGAGCTTACAATGAGCAGTTCTTC
J gene: TRBJ2-7; D gene: -; V gene: TRBV2; clone size: -; CDR3 protein: CASSEQAYEQYF; CDR3 DNA: TGTGCCAGCAGTGAACAGGCCTACGAGCAGTACTTC
J gene: TRBJ2-7; D gene: TRBD1; V gene: TRBV5-5; clone size: -; CDR3 protein: CASSSTGGFYEQYF; CDR3 DNA: TGTGCCAGCAGCTCAACAGGGGGTTTCTACGAGCAGTACTTC
J gene: TRBJ2-1; D gene: TRBD2; V gene: TRBV5-1; clone size: -; CDR3 protein: CASSSTGGGVGEQFF; CDR3 DNA: TGCGCCAGCAGCTCCACGGGGGGAGGGGTCGGTGAGCAGTTCTTC
J gene: TRBJ2-7; D gene: -; V gene: TRBV14; clone size: -; CDR3 protein: CASSQDIWGTVSYEQYF; CDR3 DNA: TGTGCCAGCAGCCAAGATATATGGGGGACGGTGTCCTACGAGCAGTACTTC
J gene: TRBJ1-3; D gene: TRBD1; V gene: TRBV5-1; clone size: -; CDR3 protein: CASSSTPGTGSHTIYF; CDR3 DNA: TGCGCCAGCAGCTCCACTCCAGGGACAGGGTCTCACACCATATATTTT
J gene: TRBJ2-2; D gene: TRBD2; V gene: TRBV10-3; clone size: many; CDR3 protein: CASQRELAGELFF; CDR3 DNA: TGTGCCTCCCAGCGGGAGCTGGCCGGGGAGCTGTTTTTT
J gene: TRBJ1-3; D gene: -; V gene: TRBV11-3; clone size: many; CDR3 protein: CASSLEGDSGNTIYF; CDR3 DNA: TGTGCCAGCAGCTTAGAAGGTGATTCTGGAAACACCATATATTTT
J gene: TRBJ1-1; D gene: -; V gene: TRBV10-2; clone size: -; CDR3 protein: CASSEYGARFTEAFF; CDR3 DNA: TGCGCCAGCAGTGAGTATGGGGCGAGATTTACTGAAGCTTTCTTT
J gene: TRBJ2-7; D gene: TRBD2; V gene: TRBV9; clone size: -; CDR3 protein: CASSVRGLADEQYF; CDR3 DNA: TGTGCCAGCAGCGTAAGAGGACTAGCAGACGAGCAGTACTTC
J gene: TRBJ1-6; D gene: -; V gene: TRBV6-2/TRBV6-3; clone size: -; CDR3 protein: CASSYLGSSYNSPLHF; CDR3 DNA: TGTGCCAGCAGTTACCTTGGGAGCTCCTATAATTCACCCCTCCACTTT
J gene: TRBJ2-3; D gene: -; V gene: TRBV19; clone size: -; CDR3 protein: CASSRGGGQGDTQYF; CDR3 DNA: TGTGCCAGTAGTAGAGGGGGGGGCCAGGGAGATACGCAGTATTTT
J gene: TRBJ2-2; D gene: TRBD1; V gene: TRBV25-1; clone size: -; CDR3 protein: CASRPPGQGWMTGELFF; CDR3 DNA: TGTGCCAGCAGACCACCTGGACAGGGGTGGATGACCGGGGAGCTGTTTTTT
J gene: TRBJ2-1; D gene: -; V gene: TRBV5-4; clone size: once; CDR3 protein: CASSLGLDYNEQFF; CDR3 DNA: TGTGCCAGCAGCTTGGGACTGGACTACAATGAGCAGTTCTTC
J gene: TRBJ2-1; D gene: TRBD2; V gene: TRBV2; clone size: -; CDR3 protein: CASRGTSGSNEQFF; CDR3 DNA: TGTGCCAGCAGGGGGACTAGCGGGAGTAATGAGCAGTTCTTC
J gene: TRBJ1-3; D gene: -; V gene: TRBV9; clone size: -; CDR3 protein: CASSVGQGENTIYF; CDR3 DNA: TGTGCCAGCAGCGTAGGGCAGGGTGAAAACACCATATATTTT
J gene: TRBJ2-2; D gene: -; V gene: TRBV7-3; clone size: -; CDR3 protein: CASSLTIATGELFF; CDR3 DNA: TGTGCCAGCAGCTTAACGATCGCAACCGGGGAGCTGTTTTTT
J gene: TRBJ1-5; D gene: TRBD1; V gene: TRBV4-2; clone size: few; CDR3 protein: CASSQDQRQGNQPQHF; CDR3 DNA: TGTGCCAGCAGCCAAGATCAGCGACAGGGTAATCAGCCCCAGCATTTT
J gene: TRBJ2-3; D gene: -; V gene: TRBV27; clone size: -; CDR3 protein: CASSFSVETTDTQYF; CDR3 DNA: TGTGCCAGCAGTTTTTCCGTTGAGACCACAGATACGCAGTATTTT
J gene: TRBJ2-7; D gene: -; V gene: TRBV28; clone size: -; CDR3 protein: CASSRAIEQYF; CDR3 DNA: TGTGCCAGCAGCCGGGCGATCGAGCAGTACTTC
J gene: TRBJ1-1; D gene: -; V gene: TRBV30; clone size: -; CDR3 protein: CAWSLQGNTEAFF; CDR3 DNA: TGTGCCTGGAGTCTACAAGGAAACACTGAAGCTTTCTTT
J gene: TRBJ1-5; D gene: TRBD1; V gene: TRBV27; clone size: -; CDR3 protein: CASSPFGQGRFQPQHF; CDR3 DNA: TGTGCCAGCAGCCCCTTTGGACAGGGACGGTTCCAGCCCCAGCATTTT
J gene: TRBJ1-2; D gene: TRBD1; V gene: TRBV6-6; clone size: few; CDR3 protein: CACGRGPHGYTF; CDR3 DNA: TGTGCCTGCGGCAGGGGGCCCCATGGCTACACCTTC
J gene: TRBJ1-5; D gene: -; V gene: TRBV27; clone size: -; CDR3 protein: CASSPRVSNREGQPQHF; CDR3 DNA: TGTGCCAGCAGCCCTCGGGTTTCGAACAGGGAGGGGCAGCCCCAGCATTTT
J gene: TRBJ2-1; D gene: TRBD2; V gene: TRBV6-2/TRBV6-3; clone size: -; CDR3 protein: CASSLEREETLYNEQFF; CDR3 DNA: TGTGCCAGCAGTTTAGAGCGGGAGGAGACCCTGTACAATGAGCAGTTCTTC
J gene: TRBJ2-3; D gene: -; V gene: TRBV6-2/TRBV6-3; clone size: -; CDR3 protein: CASSYSTGVSTDTQYF; CDR3 DNA: TGTGCCAGCAGTTACTCGACCGGGGTCAGCACAGATACGCAGTATTTT
J gene: TRBJ2-7; D gene: -; V gene: TRBV11-2; clone size: -; CDR3 protein: CASRGGASGSYEQYF; CDR3 DNA: TGTGCCAGCAGGGGGGGGGCTAGCGGCTCCTACGAGCAGTACTTC
J gene: TRBJ2-2; D gene: -; V gene: TRBV7-9; clone size: -; CDR3 protein: CASRPTTNTGELFF; CDR3 DNA: TGTGCCAGCAGACCCACAACTAACACCGGGGAGCTGTTTTTT
J gene: TRBJ2-5; D gene: TRBD2; V gene: TRBV5-4; clone size: -; CDR3 protein: CASSIQAGETQYF; CDR3 DNA: TGTGCCAGCAGCATTCAAGCGGGGGAGACCCAGTACTTC
J gene: TRBJ2-2; D gene: -; V gene: TRBV6-5; clone size: once; CDR3 protein: CATKITHGNTGELFF; CDR3 DNA: TGTGCCACCAAGATCACCCATGGGAACACCGGGGAGCTGTTTTTT
J gene: TRBJ2-7; D gene: -; V gene: TRBV7-8; clone size: -; CDR3 protein: CASSLVTINKPSYEQYF; CDR3 DNA: TGTGCCAGCAGCCTCGTAACGATTAATAAACCCTCCTACGAGCAGTACTTC
J gene: TRBJ2-5; D gene: -; V gene: TRBV11-2; clone size: -; CDR3 protein: CASSWGGNQETQYF; CDR3 DNA: TGTGCCAGCAGCTGGGGCGGTAACCAAGAGACCCAGTACTTC
J gene: TRBJ2-1; D gene: TRBD2; V gene: TRBV5-4; clone size: -; CDR3 protein: CASSPPTSGRGNEQFF; CDR3 DNA: TGTGCCAGCAGCCCCCCCACTAGCGGGAGGGGGAATGAGCAGTTCTTC
J gene: TRBJ2-7; D gene: TRBD2; V gene: TRBV4-1; clone size: -; CDR3 protein: CASSQDFLAGYEQYF; CDR3 DNA: TGCGCCAGCAGCCAAGATTTCCTAGCGGGGTACGAGCAGTACTTC
J gene: TRBJ2-7; D gene: -; V gene: TRBV12-3/TRBV12-4; clone size: -; CDR3 protein: CASSLDPGHEQYF; CDR3 DNA: TGTGCCAGCAGTTTAGATCCCGGTCACGAGCAGTACTTC
J gene: TRBJ2-2; D gene: TRBD1; V gene: TRBV18; clone size: once; CDR3 protein: CASSPQGQGNTGELFF; CDR3 DNA: TGTGCCAGCTCACCACAAGGACAGGGTAACACCGGGGAGCTGTTTTTT
J gene: TRBJ2-2; D gene: -; V gene: TRBV7-2; clone size: -; CDR3 protein: CASSLGAGGELFF; CDR3 DNA: TGTGCCAGCAGCTTAGGTGCGGGCGGGGAGCTGTTTTTT
J gene: TRBJ1-3; D gene: -; V gene: TRBV15; clone size: -; CDR3 protein: CATSRGSGTGNTIYF; CDR3 DNA: TGTGCCACCAGCAGAGGGAGCGGAACTGGAAACACCATATATTTT
J gene: TRBJ2-4; D gene: -; V gene: TRBV7-2; clone size: -; CDR3 protein: CASSLGKNIQYF; CDR3 DNA: TGTGCCAGCAGCTTGGGCAAAAACATTCAGTACTTC
J gene: TRBJ1-6; D gene: -; V gene: TRBV19; clone size: -; CDR3 protein: CASSRDNNSPLHF; CDR3 DNA: TGTGCCAGTTCACGGGATAATAATTCACCCCTCCACTTT